This T cell receptor beta chain was sequenced in a study of cytomegalovirus exposure and HLA in healthy donors. Overall study results and limits: TCR beta chains associated with HLA were, in a later analysis, more clonally expanded than equally common others.

CDR1 is SGHRS, CDR2 YFSETQ, per germline. CDR3 length equals 16 residues. V was clipped by 0 bases and J by 6 bases; unmatched bases: 6. For this clone: Its antigen is unidentified.

A multiplex PCR was run with 60 Vbeta primers and 13 Jbeta primers. Method: immunoSEQ multiplex PCR; TCRdb's copy keeps in-frame clones and lacks some. This table has about 120,000 clones, roughly 70% appearing once. The sample consisted of PBMCs. The chain recombines TRBV5-1 with TRBJ1-2; 12 positions agree with TRBD1. The sequence came from a woman aged 18-35 years in good health and CMV-seronegative. CDR3 bases: TGCGCCAGCAGCTTGGAACCGGGACAGGGGGCGCATGGCTACACCTTC. Protein sequence: CASSLEPGQGAHGYTF.